The 8 T cell receptor beta chains reported below all come from one sample, sequenced in a study of shared clonotypes between healthy human individuals. Sequenced by immunoSEQ multiplex PCR; TCRdb stores in-frame clones only, minus some. Seen here are 2 million to 3 million clones, 80% to 95% observed once, and the top ten hold 0.36%. Sequencing used naive CD4+ T cells from PBMCs. Subset specified: CD45RA+ positively selected. The receptors were gathered from a young man in good health. Some clones in this sample may be carry-over from other donors' samples.

This chain uses TRBV28 with TRBJ1-1; D is perhaps TRBD1 (6 bases). CDR1 and CDR2 (germline): MDHEN, SYDVKM. CDR3 length: 16 residues. Trimming pared 7 bases from V and 1 base from J, leaving 19 bases between. The CDR3 nucleotides read TGTGCCAGCAAGGAGGGGGGGTATACTCCGAACACTGAAGCTTTCTTT. Translated, it gives CASKEGGYTPNTEAFF.

This sequence joins TRBV4-2 and TRBJ1-1; D is ambiguous. Per germline, CDR1 LGHNA and CDR2 YNFKEQ. The CDR3 totals 13 residues. V was pared by 1 base and J by 6 bases, with 9 bases between. The CDR3 nucleotides are TGTGCCAGCAGCCAAGTTGGGGTCTCTGAAGCTTTCTTT. This encodes CASSQVGVSEAFF.

The chain recombines TRBV5-4 with TRBJ2-1, with 10 bases identical to TRBD2. The V gene's germline CDR1 is SGHNT and CDR2 YYREEE (reference sequence). This CDR3 spans 17 amino acids. J lost 5 bases, V lost 2 bases, and 10 bases had no gene match. Here the CDR3 DNA reads TGTGCCAGCAGCTTAGGAGCGGGAGGGTTCGGGGACAATGAGCAGTTCTTC. It encodes CASSLGAGGFGDNEQFF. Full variable domain (rest looked up from reference TRBV5-4 and TRBJ2-1): ETGVTQSPTHLIKTRGQQVTLRCSSQSGHNTVSWYQQALGQGPQFIFQYYREEENGRGNFPPRFSGLQFPNYSSELNVNALELDDSALYLCASSLGAGGFGDNEQFFGPGTRLTVL.

This rearrangement joins TRBV7-9 to TRBJ2-7; possibly TRBD1 or TRBD2 for D (5 bases each). The length of the CDR3 is 13 residues. V was pared by 0 bases and J by 7 bases, with 10 bases between. CDR1 and CDR2 from the germline V gene are SEHNR and FQNEAQ (reference sequence). CDR3 in amino acids: CASSLAGTGEQYF. Here the CDR3 DNA reads TGTGCCAGCAGCTTAGCCGGGACGGGGGAGCAGTACTTC.

The chain is built from TRBV18 and TRBJ2-5, with D possibly matching TRBD1 (5 bases). This CDR3 region has 14 residues. Germline CDR1 KGHSH, CDR2 LQKENI. The ends were cut back, 6 bases at V and 3 bases at J, with 14 bases in the middle. CDR3 sequence reads: CASSGRTVEETQYF. CDR3 in DNA: TGTGCCAGCTCGGGGCGGACGGTGGAAGAGACCCAGTACTTC.

A remark on this clone: This CDR3 is also generated by other DNA sequences in the sample. J is TRBJ2-1 and V is TRBV5-1; tentatively, D is TRBD2 (5 bases). There are 15 residues in the CDR3. Germline lookup yields CDR1 SGHRS and CDR2 YFSETQ. V was trimmed by 0 bases and J by 4 bases, leaving 11 bases between them. The CDR3 DNA reads as TGCGCCAGCAGCTTGGTGGCGGGTGGATACAATGAGCAGTTCTTC. Translated, it gives CASSLVAGGYNEQFF.

The chain recombines TRBV5-1 with TRBJ2-1, with 10 bases identical to TRBD2. This CDR3 is built from 14 residues. In germline, CDR1 is SGHRS, CDR2 YFSETQ. J lost 8 bases, V lost 1 base, and 3 bases had no gene match. CDR3 sequence (DNA): TGCGCCAGCAGCTTGACTAGCGGGATCCATGAGCAGTTCTTC. Amino acid sequence: CASSLTSGIHEQFF.

This clone was observed a single time. The chain couples TRBV5-1 to TRBJ2-5; D may be TRBD1 (5 bases). The germline V gene has CDR1 SGHRS and CDR2 YFSETQ. V lost 5 bases to trimming and J lost 1 base, with 21 bases between them. The CDR3 totals 17 residues. This CDR3 reads CASRRTVTPGSQETQYF. The CDR3 bases are TGCGCCAGCAGACGAACCGTGACCCCAGGGTCCCAAGAGACCCAGTACTTC.